The clone carrying this TCR beta chain appeared many times. Its antigen remains unidentified. CDR3-region Arm-PCR and iRepertoire HTBI primers produced the TCR beta libraries. TCRdb redid the calling of the multiplex PCR reads with MiXCR, one entry per CDR3 protein. The table shows approximately 210,000 distinct CDR3 sequences, with 18% occurring only once. The data derive from a study of regulatory T cells in long-lasting Graves disease. As for time point: newly diagnosed GD, antithyroid drugs for less than 3 months. PBMCs provided the RNA from which the TCR library was made. The V gene lost 6 bases and the J gene lost 7 bases, with 15 bases spanning the gap. Germline V gene data show CDR1 as KGHSH and CDR2 as LQKENI. This CDR3 is built from 13 residues. Whole-study findings and limits: The study found TRBV28, TRBJ1-2 and TRBJ2-5 favored in persistent disease.

The sequences come from peripheral blood mononuclear cells (PBMCs), collected at new diagnosis, from a patient treated with antithyroid drugs. The chain carries TRBV18 and TRBJ1-2, with D possibly TRBD1 on 6 matching bases. The sequence derives from a female donor with Graves disease. CDR3: CASSPGGEGGYTF. In DNA form, the CDR3 reads TGTGCCAGCTCCCCCGGGGGCGAGGGTGGCTACACCTTC.